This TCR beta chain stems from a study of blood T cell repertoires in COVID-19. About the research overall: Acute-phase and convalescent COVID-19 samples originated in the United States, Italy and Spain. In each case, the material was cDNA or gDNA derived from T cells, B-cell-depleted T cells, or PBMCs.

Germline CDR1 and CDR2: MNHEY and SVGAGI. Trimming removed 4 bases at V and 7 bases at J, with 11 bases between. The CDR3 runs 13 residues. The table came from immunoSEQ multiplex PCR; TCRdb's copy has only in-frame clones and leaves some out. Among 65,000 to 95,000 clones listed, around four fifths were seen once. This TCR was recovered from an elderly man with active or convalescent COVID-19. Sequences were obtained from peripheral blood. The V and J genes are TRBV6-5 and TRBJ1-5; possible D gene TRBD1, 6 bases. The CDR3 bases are TGTGCCAGCAGTTCTACACAGGGACAGCCCCAGCATTTT. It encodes CASSSTQGQPQHF.